The source of this TCR beta chain is a study of molecular identifiers for immune sequencing clone quantification. Whole-study findings and limits: Highly expanded clone sizes could be underestimated by identical TCR molecules that share a barcode. Clones of above 20 RNA copies carried over 99% of effector molecules; in naive cells they carried under 1%. Researchers reportedly could pick up spiked Jurkat TCR RNA from one cell mixed into about a million naive cells.

This clonotype appeared a few times. As yet, its antigen is unknown. V lost 6 bases and J lost 1; bases outside the gene matches: 2. The CDR3 is made up of 14 amino acids. CDR1 is SGHDT and CDR2 is YYEEEE in the germline V gene. Using a CD8+CD4-CCR7+CD45RA+ phenotype, naive CD8 T cells were sorted. TCRdb processed the PCR reads anew with MiXCR; each CDR3 protein has one entry. Among about 510,000 distinct CDR3 sequences listed, 25% were seen once. The sequence came from a human donor in good health. Some libraries in this study had Jurkat cell RNA spiked in. The specimen was naive CD8+ T cells from blood, with Jurkat cell RNA spiked in. Subset indicated: FACS-sorted CD8+CD4-CCR7+CD45RA+ naive T cells. This chain connects TRBV5-6 to TRBJ2-1, with TRBD2 identical over 9 bases. The chain's CDR3 is CASITSGSYNEQFF. In nucleotides, the CDR3 is TGTGCCAGCATCACTAGCGGGTCCTACAATGAGCAGTTCTTC.